One sample yielded the 3 T cell receptor beta chains listed below, sequenced in a study of cytomegalovirus exposure and HLA in healthy donors. Vbeta (60) and Jbeta (13) primers were used in the PCR. Produced via immunoSEQ multiplex PCR; TCRdb's table is partial and in-frame only. The sample consists of roughly 150,000 clones, 70% to 80% of them appearing once. The sequenced sample consisted of PBMCs. Receptor source: a man aged 25-45 years in good health and CMV-seronegative.

This rearrangement joins TRBV7-8 to TRBJ2-3; 15 nucleotides match TRBD2. Germline loops: CDR1 SGHVS, CDR2 FQNEAQ. The J segment lost 1 base and the V segment lost 6 bases, leaving 5 bases of the junction unmatched. CDR3 length: 17 amino acids. CDR3 bases: TGTGCCAGCAGGGGACTAGCGGGAGGCATCGGCACAGATACGCAGTATTTT. It yields the protein CASRGLAGGIGTDTQYF. Full variable domain (rest looked up from reference TRBV7-8 and TRBJ2-3): GAGVSQSPRYKVAKRGQDVALRCDPISGHVSLFWYQQALGQGPEFLTYFQNEAQLDKSGLPSDRFFAERPEGSVSTLKIQRTQQEDSAVYLCASRGLAGGIGTDTQYFGPGTRLTVL.

This rearrangement joins TRBV25-1 to TRBJ1-3; D is undetermined. The germline gives CDR1 MGHDK, CDR2 SYGVNS. The CDR3 totals 16 residues. Deletions cut 0 bases from V and 9 bases from J, with 18 bases between. The CDR3 loop is CASSEYLGRRGGTIYF. CDR3 sequence (DNA): TGTGCCAGCAGTGAATACCTTGGACGTCGTGGAGGCACCATATATTTT.

The rearrangement joins TRBV14 to TRBJ2-7; perhaps TRBD1 as D (7 bases). Trimming removed 0 bases at V and 4 bases at J, with 16 bases between. CDR1 is SGHDN, CDR2 FVKESK, per germline. The CDR3 length is 16 residues. The CDR3 region is CASSQDRGGGYYEQYF. The CDR3, as DNA: TGTGCCAGCAGCCAAGATCGCGGAGGGGGCTATTACGAGCAGTACTTC.